One T cell receptor (beta chain) is described in this entry. The antigen it binds to is not known. Base quality data are lacking; no much larger clone is found one base away. Relative to germline, V is missing 5 bases and J is missing 2 bases, with 7 bases of the junction outside any gene match. Reading from cysteine to phenylalanine, the CDR3 counts 16 amino acids. Of all the DNA, just the CDR3 is kept, 48 bases in frame from base 1. Looking up the germline V gene (reference sequence) yields CDR1 SEHNR and CDR2 FQNEAQ. The sample belongs to a study of IL-17A CD8 T cells in psoriatic arthritis synovium. Concerning the study at large: The goal of the study was to characterize the phenotype, molecular profile and function of synovial IL-17A+CD8+ T cells in the pathogenesis of psoriatic arthritis. Study-wide conclusions, independent of this receptor: Although over 5% of the repertoire was occupied by some individual clones, most synovial CD8+ subsets remained polyclonal. Only a few patients were included in the TCR sequencing, a limited sample size that the authors acknowledged. Morisita overlap indices above 0.8 were seen in a couple of patients because many Tc17 clones were shared with the synovial Tc1 population. Cells were obtained from synovial fluid rather than synovial tissue, because no psoriatic arthritis synovial tissue samples were available.

After DNA extraction (Qiagen), TCRbeta V-D-J rearrangements were amplified in a bias-controlled manner and then sequenced at high throughput (immunoSEQ; Adaptive Biotech). The authors processed their data as follows. The immunoSEQ Analyzer platform was used for sequence-level analysis of productive sequences. Clonality was calculated as 1 minus Pielou's evenness, so values run from 0 (highly polyclonal) up to 1 (monoclonal). The Morisita index, which runs from 0 (no similarity) to 1 (complete similarity), was used to measure repertoire overlap between subsets. The clones in this table, taken by TCRdb from immuneACCESS, are in-frame only. Not every clone is retained; where verified, under half of the shortfall comes from an unresolved V gene, and the cause of the rest is unknown. D and trimming were read from the DNA, whereas the V and J calls and clone size are those reported in that table. The sample records around 2,000 clones, about 72% of which are singletons. Around a tenth of the sample comes from the top ten.

CD3+ T cells isolated by magnetic separation were stimulated with PMA and ionomycin for approximately 1.4 hours and then labeled using IL-17A and IFNgamma cytokine secretion assays. Synovial fluid effusions were drawn by aspiration from the actively inflamed joints of psoriatic arthritis patients. For each patient, synovial fluid served as the source from which three memory CD8+ T cell populations were isolated by sorting: Tc1 cells (IL-17A-IFNgamma+), Tc17 cells (IL-17A+) and the bulk memory fraction, allowing their TCR repertoires to be compared. Psoriatic arthritis patients met the Classification of Psoriatic Arthritis Study Group (CASPAR) criteria. After counterstaining with viability dye plus anti-CD3, CD8, CD14 and CD4 antibodies, the cytokine-secreting cells were sorted on a BD FACSAria. Three patients with psoriatic arthritis provided sorted synovial fluid CD8+ T cell subsets that underwent TCRbeta sequencing. After isolation with Lymphoprep, synovial fluid mononuclear cells were cryopreserved in liquid nitrogen until use. Cryopreservation medium contained around 55% fetal calf serum and around 9.5% dimethyl sulfoxide.

This chain joins TRBV7-9 to TRBJ2-1; TRBD2 lines up with 9 middle nucleotides. This clonotype was obtained from a human donor with psoriatic arthritis. What was sequenced was IFN-gamma+ CD8+ T cells from synovial fluid. The cell subset or site label here, explained by the study, means: IL-17A-IFNgamma+ memory CD8+ (Tc1) cells. The CDR3 reads as follows: CASSALAGGAYNEQFF. The nucleotides are TGTGCCAGCAGCGCCCTCGCGGGAGGGGCCTACAATGAGCAGTTCTTC.